This paragraph reports one TCR beta chain. The source of the sample is a study of T cell changes during pregnancy in multiple sclerosis. Profiled with immunoSEQ multiplex PCR; TCRdb holds only in-frame clones, not every one. The profile shows approximately 83,000 clones, about 93% of them singletons. V was clipped by 5 bases and J by 2 bases, with 12 bases between them. The CDR3 totals 14 residues. Germline CDR1 LNHDA, CDR2 SQIVND (reference sequence). This sequence originates from a female donor with multiple sclerosis, enrolled in a pregnancy study. The starting material was peripheral blood, obtained in the first trimester of pregnancy. The chain couples TRBV19 to TRBJ1-2; D unclear. For the CDR3, the DNA is TGTGCCAGTAGTTTCGGGGTCGGAAACTATGGCTACACCTTC. This translates into CASSFGVGNYGYTF.